This T cell receptor beta chain emerged from a study of OX40 agonist ivuxolimab in advanced cancers. Whole-study context: It was ivuxolimab, an agonistic anti-OX40 (CD134) antibody, that patients were treated with. At around 81% male, the cohort had a mean age of roughly 60 years, ranging from about 23 to 79. Study-wide results and limits: On average, a greater number of expanded clones characterised CD8+ T cells relative to CD4+.

Libraries were prepared by immunoSEQ multiplex PCR; TCRdb keeps only in-frame clonotypes and omits some of them. The data hold around 84,000 clones, with roughly 80% observed a single time. There are 13 residues in the CDR3. Germline V gives CDR1 SNHLY, CDR2 FYNNEI. The ends were cut back, 6 bases at V and 1 base at J, with 9 bases in the middle. This clone was recorded once. The antigen is unknown. The sample consisted of CD4+ or CD8+ T cells sorted from blood, taken in a trial of the OX40 agonist ivuxolimab. The gene calls are TRBV2 and TRBJ1-1; no firm D call. This clonotype originated in an adult with an advanced solid tumor such as melanoma, head and neck, liver or kidney cancer. The CDR3 region has the DNA TGTGCCAGCAGCCCCTCTGGGAACACTGAAGCTTTCTTT. This codes for CASSPSGNTEAFF.